The table lists the clone carrying this T cell receptor (beta chain) with a few counts. Its specificity is not known. The data are from a study of CD8+ T cells in alopecia areata. Extraction of RNA preceded its reverse transcription into cDNA, which served as the sequencing template. Produced via immunoSEQ multiplex PCR; TCRdb's table is partial and in-frame only. Of 150,000 to 250,000 clones in the sample, about three fifths were seen once. This sample's treatment: oral pan-JAK inhibitor, 5-10 mg twice daily. V gave up 2 bases and J gave up 0 bases, with 13 bases separating them. The germline CDR1 and CDR2 sequences are SEHNR and FQNEAQ (reference sequence). The CDR3 extends over 16 amino acids. Findings and caveats of the study: Links between baseline CD8+ expansion and response need larger treated cohorts.

This TCR was sampled from a human donor with alopecia areata. V gene TRBV7-9 combines with J gene TRBJ1-1, with D possibly matching TRBD1 (5 bases). The sample here was CD4+ T cells sorted from blood, taken at week 4, from a patient treated with tofacitinib. The CDR3 region is CASSLTAGTMNTEAFF. DNA for the CDR3: TGTGCCAGCAGCTTAACGGCAGGGACGATGAACACTGAAGCTTTCTTT.